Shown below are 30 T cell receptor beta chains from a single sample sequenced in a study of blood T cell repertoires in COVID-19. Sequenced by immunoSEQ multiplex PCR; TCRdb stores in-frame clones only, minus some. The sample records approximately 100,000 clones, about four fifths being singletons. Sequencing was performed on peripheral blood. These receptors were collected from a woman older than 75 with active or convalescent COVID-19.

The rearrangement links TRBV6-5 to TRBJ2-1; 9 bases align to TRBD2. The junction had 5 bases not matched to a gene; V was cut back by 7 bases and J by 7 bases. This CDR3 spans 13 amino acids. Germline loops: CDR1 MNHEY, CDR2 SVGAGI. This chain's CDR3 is CASKLAGRNEQFF. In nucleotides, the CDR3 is TGTGCCAGCAAACTAGCGGGCCGGAATGAGCAGTTCTTC.

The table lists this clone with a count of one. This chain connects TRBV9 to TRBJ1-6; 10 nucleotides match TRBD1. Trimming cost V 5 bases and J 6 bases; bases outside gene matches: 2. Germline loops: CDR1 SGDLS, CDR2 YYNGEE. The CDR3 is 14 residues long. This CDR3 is CASRGTGVNSPLHF. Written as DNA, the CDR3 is TGTGCCAGCAGGGGGACAGGGGTTAATTCACCCCTCCACTTT.

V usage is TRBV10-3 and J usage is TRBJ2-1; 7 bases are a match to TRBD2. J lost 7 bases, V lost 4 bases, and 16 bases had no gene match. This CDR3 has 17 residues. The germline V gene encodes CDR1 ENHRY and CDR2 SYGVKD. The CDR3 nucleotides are TGTGCCATCAGTGGCCGACCGACTAGCCGGCAGGGAAATGAGCAGTTCTTC. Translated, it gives CAISGRPTSRQGNEQFF.

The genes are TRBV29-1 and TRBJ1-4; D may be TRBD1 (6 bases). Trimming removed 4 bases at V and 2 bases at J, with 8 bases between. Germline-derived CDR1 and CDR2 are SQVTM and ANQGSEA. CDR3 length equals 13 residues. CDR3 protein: CSVVQGTNEKLFF. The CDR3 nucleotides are TGCAGCGTTGTACAGGGCACTAATGAAAAACTGTTTTTT.

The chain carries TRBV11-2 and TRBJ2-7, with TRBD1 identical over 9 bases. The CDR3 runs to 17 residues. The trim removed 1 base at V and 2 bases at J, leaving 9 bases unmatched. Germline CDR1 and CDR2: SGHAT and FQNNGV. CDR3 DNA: TGTGCCAGCAGCTTAGCCTCGGGACAGGGTCCGACCTACGAGCAGTACTTC. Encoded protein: CASSLASGQGPTYEQYF.

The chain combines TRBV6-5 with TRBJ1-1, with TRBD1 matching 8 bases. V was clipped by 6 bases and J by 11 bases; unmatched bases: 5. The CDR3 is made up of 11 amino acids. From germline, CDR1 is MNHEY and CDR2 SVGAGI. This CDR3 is CASSLRGRAFF. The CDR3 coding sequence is TGTGCCAGCAGCCTCAGGGGGCGGGCTTTCTTT.

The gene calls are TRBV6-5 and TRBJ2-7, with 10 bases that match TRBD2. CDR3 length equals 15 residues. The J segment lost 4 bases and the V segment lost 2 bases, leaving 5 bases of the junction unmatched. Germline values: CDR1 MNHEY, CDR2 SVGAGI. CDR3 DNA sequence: TGTGCCAGCAGTTACGACGGGACTAGCGATTACGAGCAGTACTTC. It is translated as CASSYDGTSDYEQYF.

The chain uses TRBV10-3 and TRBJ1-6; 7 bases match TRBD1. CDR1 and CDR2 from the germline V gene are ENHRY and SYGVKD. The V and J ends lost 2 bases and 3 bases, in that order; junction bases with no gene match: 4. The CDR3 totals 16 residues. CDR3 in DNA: TGTGCCATCAGTGAGCAAAACAGGGGCTATAATTCACCCCTCCACTTT. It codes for CAISEQNRGYNSPLHF.

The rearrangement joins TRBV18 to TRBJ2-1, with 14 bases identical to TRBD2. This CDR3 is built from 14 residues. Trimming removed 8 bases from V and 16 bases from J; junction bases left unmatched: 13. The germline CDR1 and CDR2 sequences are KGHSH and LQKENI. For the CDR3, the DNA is TGTGCCAGCGCTGGACTAGCGGGGGGCCTGATCATTTTCTTC. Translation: CASAGLAGGLIIFF.

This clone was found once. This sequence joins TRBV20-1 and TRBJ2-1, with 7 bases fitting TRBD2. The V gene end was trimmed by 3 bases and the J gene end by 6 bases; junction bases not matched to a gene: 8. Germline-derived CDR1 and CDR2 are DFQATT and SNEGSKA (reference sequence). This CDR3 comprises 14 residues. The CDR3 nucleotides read TGCAGTGCTAGTCTGGCGGGAGTCGCCAATGAGCAGTTCTTC. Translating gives CSASLAGVANEQFF.

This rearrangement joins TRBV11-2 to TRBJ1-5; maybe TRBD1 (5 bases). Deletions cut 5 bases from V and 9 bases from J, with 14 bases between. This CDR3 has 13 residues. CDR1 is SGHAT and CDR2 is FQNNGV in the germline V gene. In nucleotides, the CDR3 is TGTGCCAGCAGCGGGGGGGAGTACCGGCCCCAGCATTTT. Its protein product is CASSGGEYRPQHF.

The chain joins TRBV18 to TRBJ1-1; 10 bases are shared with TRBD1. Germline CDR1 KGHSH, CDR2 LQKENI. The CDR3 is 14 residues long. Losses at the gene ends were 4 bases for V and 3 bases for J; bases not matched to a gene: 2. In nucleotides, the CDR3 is TGTGCCAGCTCACGTGGGACAGGGGACACTGAAGCTTTCTTT. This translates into CASSRGTGDTEAFF.

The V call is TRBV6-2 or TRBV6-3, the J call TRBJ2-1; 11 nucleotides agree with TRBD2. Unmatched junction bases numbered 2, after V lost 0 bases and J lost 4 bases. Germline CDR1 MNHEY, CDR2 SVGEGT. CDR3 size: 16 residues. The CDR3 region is CASSYSGTSGYNEQFF. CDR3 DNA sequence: TGTGCCAGCAGTTACTCGGGGACTAGCGGTTACAATGAGCAGTTCTTC.

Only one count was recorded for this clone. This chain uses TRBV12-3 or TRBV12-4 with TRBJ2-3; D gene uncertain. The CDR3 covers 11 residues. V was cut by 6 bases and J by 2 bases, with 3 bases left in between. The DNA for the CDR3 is TGTGCCAGCAGCTACACAGATACGCAGTATTTT. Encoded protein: CASSYTDTQYF.

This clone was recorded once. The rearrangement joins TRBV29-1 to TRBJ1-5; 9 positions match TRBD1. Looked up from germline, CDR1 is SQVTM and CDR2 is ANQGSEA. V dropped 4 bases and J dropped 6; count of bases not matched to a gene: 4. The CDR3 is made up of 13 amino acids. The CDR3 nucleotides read TGCAGCGTTGGGGGACAGGGTATTCAGCCCCAGCATTTT. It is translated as CSVGGQGIQPQHF. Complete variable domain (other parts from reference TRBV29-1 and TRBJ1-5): SAVISQKPSRDICQRGTSLTIQCQVDSQVTMMFWYRQQPGQSLTLIATANQGSEATYESGFVIDKFPISRPNLTFSTLTVSNMSPEDSSIYLCSVGGQGIQPQHFGDGTRLSIL.

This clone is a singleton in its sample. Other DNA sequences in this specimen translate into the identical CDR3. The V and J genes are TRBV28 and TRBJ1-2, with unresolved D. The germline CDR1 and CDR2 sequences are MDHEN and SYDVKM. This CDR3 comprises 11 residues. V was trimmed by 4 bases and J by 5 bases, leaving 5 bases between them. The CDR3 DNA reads TGTGCCAGCAGTTCCTTGTATGGCTACACCTTC. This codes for CASSSLYGYTF.

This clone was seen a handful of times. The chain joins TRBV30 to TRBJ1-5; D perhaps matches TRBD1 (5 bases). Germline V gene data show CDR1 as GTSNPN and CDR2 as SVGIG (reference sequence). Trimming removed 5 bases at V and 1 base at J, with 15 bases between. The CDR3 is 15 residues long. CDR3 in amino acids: CAWGGGGNSNQPQHF. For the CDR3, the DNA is TGTGCCTGGGGCGGGGGAGGGAACAGCAATCAGCCCCAGCATTTT.

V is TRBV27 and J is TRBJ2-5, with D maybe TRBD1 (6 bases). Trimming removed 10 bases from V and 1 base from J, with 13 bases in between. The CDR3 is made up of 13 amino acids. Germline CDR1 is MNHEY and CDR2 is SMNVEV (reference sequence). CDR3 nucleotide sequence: TGTGCCACCTCCAGGGGCTTCCAAGAGACCCAGTACTTC. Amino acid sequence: CATSRGFQETQYF.

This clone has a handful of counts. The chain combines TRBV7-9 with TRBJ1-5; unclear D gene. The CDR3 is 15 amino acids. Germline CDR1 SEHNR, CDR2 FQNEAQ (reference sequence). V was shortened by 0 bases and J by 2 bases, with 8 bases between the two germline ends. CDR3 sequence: CASSLAHGGNQPQHF. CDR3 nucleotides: TGTGCCAGCAGCTTAGCGCACGGGGGCAATCAGCCCCAGCATTTT.

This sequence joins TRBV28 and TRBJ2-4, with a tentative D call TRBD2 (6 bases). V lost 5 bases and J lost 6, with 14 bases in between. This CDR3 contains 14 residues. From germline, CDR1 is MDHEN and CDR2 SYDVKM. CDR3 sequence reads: CASSGMGLPNIQYF. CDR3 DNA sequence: TGTGCCAGCAGTGGAATGGGACTCCCAAACATTCAGTACTTC.

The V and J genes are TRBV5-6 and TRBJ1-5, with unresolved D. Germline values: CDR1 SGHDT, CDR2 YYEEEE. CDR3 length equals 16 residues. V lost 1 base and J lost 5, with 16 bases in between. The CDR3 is CASSLRGNRAYQPQHF. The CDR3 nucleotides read TGTGCCAGCAGCTTGAGAGGGAACCGAGCCTATCAGCCCCAGCATTTT.

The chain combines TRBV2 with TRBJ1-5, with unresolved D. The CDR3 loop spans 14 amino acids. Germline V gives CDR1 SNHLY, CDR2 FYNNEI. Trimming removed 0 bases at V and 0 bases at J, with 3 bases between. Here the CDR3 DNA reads TGTGCCAGCAGTGAAGCGTATAGCAATCAGCCCCAGCATTTT. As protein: CASSEAYSNQPQHF.

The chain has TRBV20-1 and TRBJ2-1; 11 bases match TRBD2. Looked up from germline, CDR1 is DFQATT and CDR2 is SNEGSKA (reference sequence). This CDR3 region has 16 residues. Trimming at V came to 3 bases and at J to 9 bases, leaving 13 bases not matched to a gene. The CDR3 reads CSASNSLAGGHGEQFF. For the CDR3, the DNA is TGCAGTGCTAGTAACTCTCTAGCGGGGGGACATGGTGAGCAGTTCTTC.

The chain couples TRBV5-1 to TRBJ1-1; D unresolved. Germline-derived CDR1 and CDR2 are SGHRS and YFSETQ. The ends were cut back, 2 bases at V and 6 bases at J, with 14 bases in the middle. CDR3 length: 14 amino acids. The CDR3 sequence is CASSFYGVGAEAFF. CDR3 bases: TGCGCCAGCAGCTTTTACGGGGTTGGGGCTGAAGCTTTCTTT.

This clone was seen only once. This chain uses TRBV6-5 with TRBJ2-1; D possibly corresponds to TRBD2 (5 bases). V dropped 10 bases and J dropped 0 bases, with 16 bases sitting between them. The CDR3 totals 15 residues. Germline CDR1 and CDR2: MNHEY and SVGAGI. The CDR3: CAIRWTLDSYNEQFF. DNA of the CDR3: TGTGCCATACGCTGGACTCTCGACTCCTACAATGAGCAGTTCTTC.

The chain's CDR3 is CASSITGVRTEAFF. The CDR3 nucleotides are TGTGCCAGCAGCATAACGGGGGTAAGGACTGAAGCTTTCTTT. J is TRBJ1-1 and V is TRBV11-2, with a weak D call TRBD1 (5 bases). There are 14 residues in the CDR3. V lost 5 bases and J 5 bases, leaving 15 bases between the germline ends. CDR1 is SGHAT, CDR2 FQNNGV, per germline.

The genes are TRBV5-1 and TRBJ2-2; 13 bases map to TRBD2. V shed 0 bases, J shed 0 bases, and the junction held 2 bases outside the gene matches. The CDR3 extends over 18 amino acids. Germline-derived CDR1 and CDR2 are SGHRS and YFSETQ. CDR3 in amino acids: CASSLGLAGGANTGELFF. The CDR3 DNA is TGCGCCAGCAGCTTGGGACTAGCGGGGGGCGCGAACACCGGGGAGCTGTTTTTT. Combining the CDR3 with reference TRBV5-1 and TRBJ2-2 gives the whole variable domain KAGVTQTPRYLIKTRGQQVTLSCSPISGHRSVSWYQQTPGQGLQFLFEYFSETQRNKGNFPGRFSGRQFSNSRSEMNVSTLELGDSALYLCASSLGLAGGANTGELFFGEGSRLTVL.

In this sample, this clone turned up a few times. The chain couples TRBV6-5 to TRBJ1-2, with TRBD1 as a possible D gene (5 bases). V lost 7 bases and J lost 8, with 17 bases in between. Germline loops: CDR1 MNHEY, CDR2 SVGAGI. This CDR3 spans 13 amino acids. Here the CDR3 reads CASMSGVRGGYTF. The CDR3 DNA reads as TGTGCCAGCATGTCGGGGGTCCGCGGGGGCTACACCTTC.

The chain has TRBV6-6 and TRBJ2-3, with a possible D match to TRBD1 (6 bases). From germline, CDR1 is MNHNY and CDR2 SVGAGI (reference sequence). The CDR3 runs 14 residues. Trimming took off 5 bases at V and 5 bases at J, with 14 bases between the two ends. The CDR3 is CASSHNQGKDTQYF. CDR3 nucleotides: TGTGCCAGCAGTCACAACCAGGGGAAAGATACGCAGTATTTT.

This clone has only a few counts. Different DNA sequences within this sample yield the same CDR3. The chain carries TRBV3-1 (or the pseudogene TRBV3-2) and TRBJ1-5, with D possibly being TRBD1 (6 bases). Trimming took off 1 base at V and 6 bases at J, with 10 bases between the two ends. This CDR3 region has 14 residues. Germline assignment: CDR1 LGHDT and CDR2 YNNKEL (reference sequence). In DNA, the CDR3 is TGTGCCAGCAGCCAAGGAAGGGGGGGTCAGCCCCAGCATTTT. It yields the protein CASSQGRGGQPQHF.